The clone carrying this T cell receptor (beta chain) was counted between two and nine times. Its antigen is undetermined. The record originates from a study of T cell repertoires in cytomegalovirus infection. Study information: Recently identified HLA-C-restricted CMV epitopes were among the peptides used. Public TCR beta signature analysis indicated the presence of both CMV infection and matching HLA type.

The V and J ends lost 3 bases and 10 bases respectively, with 9 bases between them. This CDR3 region has 11 residues. Germline V gene data show CDR1 as LNHDA and CDR2 as SQIVND (reference sequence). Each CDR3 protein is one row after TCRdb ran MiXCR on the reads. Seen here are roughly 340,000 distinct CDR3 sequences, about 27% observed once, and the top ten hold roughly 20%. Overall study results and limits: CMV-specific TCR beta clonotypes restricted by HLA-C were the ones dominating the ex vivo response.

This TCR was recovered from a human donor in good health (CMV status not recorded). Some clones in this sample may be carry-over from other donors' samples. The gene calls are TRBV19 and TRBJ1-1; no clear D gene. The sequenced sample was cultured PBMCs, obtained from culture after CMV antigen stimulation. The CDR3 DNA follows: TGTGCCAGTAGTATTGCCTCGGGAGCTTTCTTT. Encoded protein: CASSIASGAFF.